The 26 T cell receptor beta chains below all came from one sample that was sequenced in a study of blood T cells in healthy people across ages. Through a sample-barcoded 5' primer and a J-beta primer mix, a second PCR was run for about 6 to 12 cycles. TCRdb analysed the 5' RACE reads with MiXCR anew, one entry per CDR3 protein. The sample lists over 1,200,000 distinct CDR3 sequences, around 55% seen once, with over 5.5% in the top ten. Specimen: blood. These receptors were taken from a man aged 18 to 29 in good health.

This chain links TRBV6-4 with TRBJ2-5, with TRBD2 matching over 9 bases. Trimming cost V 2 bases and J 11 bases; bases outside gene matches: 9. The CDR3 covers 14 residues. Germline V lookup: CDR1 MRHNA, CDR2 SNTAGT. The CDR3 DNA sequence: TGTGCCAGCAGTGACGCGGGAGGGGGGAATGAGCAGTACTTC. Translated: CASSDAGGGNEQYF.

The rearrangement uses TRBV10-3 and TRBJ2-1, with 11 bases lining up with TRBD2. Germline V gene data show CDR1 as ENHRY and CDR2 as SYGVKD. After removal of 2 bases from V and 3 bases from J, the junction contained 0 bases not matched to a gene. The CDR3 totals 15 residues. The CDR3 loop reads CAISELAGGYNEQFF. For the CDR3, the DNA is TGTGCCATCAGTGAGCTAGCGGGGGGCTACAATGAGCAGTTCTTC.

The rearrangement joins TRBV5-1 to TRBJ2-1; weak D call: TRBD1 (5 bases). V lost 4 bases to trimming and J lost 4 bases, with 18 bases between them. Germline lookup yields CDR1 SGHRS and CDR2 YFSETQ. The CDR3 extends over 16 amino acids. CDR3 sequence: CASSPSLVQAYNEQFF. The DNA for the CDR3 is TGCGCCAGCAGCCCCTCTTTGGTACAGGCATACAATGAGCAGTTCTTC. Full variable domain (missing parts from reference TRBV5-1 and TRBJ2-1): KAGVTQTPRYLIKTRGQQVTLSCSPISGHRSVSWYQQTPGQGLQFLFEYFSETQRNKGNFPGRFSGRQFSNSRSEMNVSTLELGDSALYLCASSPSLVQAYNEQFFGPGTRLTVL.

The rearrangement uses TRBV11-2 and TRBJ1-4; tentative D call: TRBD1 (6 bases). The CDR3 is made up of 14 amino acids. V was cut by 5 bases and J by 6 bases, with 13 bases left in between. Germline V lookup: CDR1 SGHAT, CDR2 FQNNGV. The CDR3 DNA sequence: TGTGCCAGCAGCAAACCGGGACATTATGAAAAACTGTTTTTT. Protein sequence: CASSKPGHYEKLFF.

This clonotype has just a few counts. V and J are TRBV2 and TRBJ1-4, with D possibly being TRBD1 (6 bases). Per germline, CDR1 SNHLY and CDR2 FYNNEI. The ends were cut back, 8 bases at V and 1 base at J, with 11 bases in the middle. This CDR3 contains 14 residues. The CDR3 reads CASGRTVTNEKLFF. In DNA form, the CDR3 reads TGTGCCAGCGGTAGGACAGTAACTAATGAAAAACTGTTTTTT.

A few counts support this clonotype. The chain combines TRBV7-9 with TRBJ1-2; D is ambiguous. V was shortened by 1 base and J by 6 bases, with 6 bases between the two germline ends. From germline, CDR1 is SEHNR and CDR2 FQNEAQ (reference sequence). The CDR3 contains 12 residues. In nucleotides, the CDR3 is TGTGCCAGCAGCTTAGGTCGGCATGGCTACACCTTC. This codes for CASSLGRHGYTF.

In its sample, this clonotype was seen a few times. This rearrangement joins TRBV25-1 to TRBJ1-2; 7 bases agree with TRBD1. V lost 4 bases and J lost 8; bases outside the gene matches: 4. Germline CDR1 reads MGHDK; CDR2 reads SYGVNS. The CDR3 has 12 amino acids. In nucleotides, the CDR3 is TGTGCCAGCAGTGGACAGGGTAACGGCTACACCTTC. Translating it yields CASSGQGNGYTF.

CDR3 amino acids: CASSHEVDETQYF. In DNA, the CDR3 is TGTGCCAGCAGCCACGAGGTGGATGAGACCCAGTACTTC. This rearrangement joins TRBV4-2 to TRBJ2-7; D unresolved. The closer fit of TRBJ2-5 to the DNA end suggests the J call may be wrong. Per germline, CDR1 LGHNA and CDR2 YNFKEQ. This CDR3 region has 13 residues.

This clonotype has a single count. V and J are TRBV10-3 and TRBJ2-7, with 8 bases matching TRBD1. The end of the DNA fits TRBJ2-5 better, so the J call may be wrong. The CDR3 is 13 amino acids. Germline CDR1 ENHRY, CDR2 SYGVKD. The CDR3 loop reads CAISNQGAQTQYF. CDR3 DNA sequence: TGTGCCATCAGTAATCAGGGGGCACAGACCCAGTACTTC.

The chain recombines TRBV7-9 with TRBJ1-4; perhaps TRBD1 as D (5 bases). CDR3 size: 15 residues. Trimming pared 4 bases from V and 7 bases from J, leaving 16 bases between. From germline, CDR1 is SEHNR and CDR2 FQNEAQ (reference sequence). The CDR3 loop reads CASSSSGRGSEKLFF. The DNA for the CDR3 is TGTGCCAGCAGCTCTTCAGGGCGGGGAAGTGAAAAACTGTTTTTT.

The gene calls are TRBV12-3 or TRBV12-4 and TRBJ2-7; maybe TRBD1 (5 bases). The CDR3 extends over 12 amino acids. Trimming removed 7 bases at V and 2 bases at J, with 9 bases between. The CDR3 is CASMKGTYEQYF. In DNA form, the CDR3 reads TGTGCCAGCATGAAGGGGACCTACGAGCAGTACTTC.

This clonotype appeared many times. The chain joins TRBV28 to TRBJ1-1, with a tentative D call TRBD1 (6 bases). CDR1 is MDHEN and CDR2 is SYDVKM in the germline V gene. The CDR3 extends over 14 amino acids. The V end lost 6 bases, the J end lost 3 bases, and 14 bases lay between the germline ends. The DNA for the CDR3 is TGTGCCAGCAGAGACAGGTCCCCATACACTGAAGCTTTCTTT. This encodes CASRDRSPYTEAFF.

This clonotype has only a few counts. The V gene is TRBV5-4, the J gene TRBJ1-1, with a possible D match to TRBD1 (6 bases). Germline V gene data show CDR1 as SGHNT and CDR2 as YYREEE (reference sequence). Trimming removed 0 bases from V and 5 bases from J, with 14 bases in between. The CDR3 extends over 15 amino acids. CDR3: CASSLAAGEGTEAFF. The CDR3, as DNA: TGTGCCAGCAGCTTGGCCGCAGGGGAGGGGACTGAAGCTTTCTTT.

In its sample, this clonotype was seen a few times. The chain links TRBV13 to TRBJ2-7; 7 nucleotides line up with TRBD2. Germline CDR1 reads PRHDT; CDR2 reads FYEKMQ (reference sequence). The CDR3 loop spans 14 amino acids. V gave up 3 bases and J gave up 2 bases; unmatched junction bases: 4. The CDR3 spells CASSLGLQAYEQYF. The CDR3 DNA reads as TGTGCCAGCAGCTTGGGACTACAAGCCTACGAGCAGTACTTC. Filled out from reference TRBV13 and TRBJ2-7, the complete variable domain reads AAGVIQSPRHLIKEKRETATLKCYPIPRHDTVYWYQQGPGQDPQFLISFYEKMQSDKGSIPDRFSAQQFSDYHSELNMSSLELGDSALYFCASSLGLQAYEQYFGPGTRLTVT.

This chain connects TRBV20-1 to TRBJ2-7, with D unresolved. Trimming pared 2 bases from V and 3 bases from J, leaving 8 bases between. Germline values: CDR1 DFQATT, CDR2 SNEGSKA (reference sequence). The CDR3 consists of 12 residues. The CDR3 region has the DNA TGCAGTGCTAGAAACGAGCTCTACGAGCAGTACTTC. It yields the protein CSARNELYEQYF.

V and J are TRBV6-1 and TRBJ1-6, with D maybe TRBD1 (6 bases). The CDR3 loop spans 17 amino acids. The V end was cut by 8 bases, the J end by 0 bases, with 17 bases between. The germline CDR1 and CDR2 sequences are MNHNS and SASEGT. The CDR3 nucleotides read TGTGCCAGCCGACAGGCCCTGGCGAGCTCCTATAATTCACCCCTCCACTTT. Its translation is CASRQALASSYNSPLHF.

This clonotype has only one observation. This chain connects TRBV29-1 to TRBJ1-1; D call uncertain. Germline lookup yields CDR1 SQVTM and CDR2 ANQGSEA. This CDR3 contains 14 residues. Trimming left V 8 bases short and J 1 base short, with 17 bases between. CDR3 in DNA: TGCAGCCCAACGGCCCCCCCTCGGAACACTGAAGCTTTCTTT. Translating it yields CSPTAPPRNTEAFF.

This clonotype was picked up a small number of times. A read error may produce the germline difference seen at one junction end. The chain couples TRBV29-1 to TRBJ2-1; no reliable D call. Germline CDR1 SQVTM, CDR2 ANQGSEA. The CDR3 is 12 residues long. Written as DNA, the CDR3 is TGCAGCGTTAAAGACGGGCTCAATGAGCAGTTCTTC. Residues: CSVKDGLNEQFF.

The V call is TRBV5-1, the J call TRBJ1-2; possible D gene TRBD1, 6 bases. Trimming removed 1 base from V and 1 base from J, with 20 bases in between. This CDR3 comprises 18 residues. Germline V CDR1 and CDR2: SGHRS, YFSETQ. CDR3 nucleotides: TGCGCCAGCAGCTTGAGGGGAGGGGGTTCCACGATTAACTATGGCTACACCTTC. It is translated as CASSLRGGGSTINYGYTF.

The V and J genes are TRBV3-1 and TRBJ2-5; D remains ambiguous. Trimming cost V 0 bases and J 4 bases, with 9 bases left between them. The CDR3 spans 14 residues. The germline CDR1 and CDR2 sequences are LGHDT and YNNKEL (reference sequence). For the CDR3, the DNA is TGTGCCAGCAGCCAAGACTGGATAGGAGAGACCCAGTACTTC. As protein: CASSQDWIGETQYF.

This clonotype came up a few times. The chain employs TRBV10-3 and TRBJ2-3; D not certain. The CDR3 is made up of 11 amino acids. CDR1 ENHRY and CDR2 SYGVKD come from the germline V gene. The V gene lost 10 bases and the J gene lost 0 bases, with 5 bases spanning the gap. The chain's CDR3 is CATTSTDTQYF. CDR3 nucleotides: TGTGCCACCACTAGCACAGATACGCAGTATTTT.

This chain joins TRBV11-2 and TRBJ2-7; D call uncertain. The ends were cut back, 2 bases at V and 2 bases at J, with 13 bases in the middle. The CDR3 covers 15 residues. In germline, CDR1 is SGHAT, CDR2 FQNNGV. CDR3 sequence reads: CASSLRLQTAYEQYF. The CDR3 DNA is TGTGCCAGCAGCTTAAGGCTACAGACTGCCTACGAGCAGTACTTC.

The V gene is TRBV20-1, the J gene TRBJ1-2; weak D call: TRBD1 (5 bases). CDR3 length: 14 residues. Trimming removed 0 bases at V and 6 bases at J, with 14 bases between. Germline CDR1 reads DFQATT; CDR2 reads SNEGSKA (reference sequence). The CDR3 region is CSARDRGARHGYTF. DNA of the CDR3: TGCAGTGCTAGAGATCGAGGGGCCAGACATGGCTACACCTTC.

The chain recombines TRBV28 with TRBJ2-5; 7 bases line up with TRBD2. The J call may be mistaken, given a closer DNA end match to TRBJ2-7. The V gene's germline CDR1 is MDHEN and CDR2 SYDVKM. The CDR3 is made up of 14 amino acids. The CDR3 sequence: CASRTGTNTYEQYF. The DNA of the CDR3 is TGTGCCAGCAGAACCGGGACTAACACCTACGAGCAGTACTTC.

The genes are TRBV27 and TRBJ1-2; 9 nucleotides align to TRBD1. Germline-derived CDR1 and CDR2 are MNHEY and SMNVEV (reference sequence). The CDR3 is 14 residues long. Losses at the gene ends were 6 bases for V and 9 bases for J; bases not matched to a gene: 11. The CDR3 is CASSFDRGSFSYTF. DNA for the CDR3: TGTGCCAGCAGCTTCGACAGGGGGTCGTTCAGCTACACCTTC.

The V and J genes are TRBV6-5 and TRBJ2-1, with D perhaps TRBD2 (6 bases). Trimming removed 2 bases at V and 6 bases at J, with 14 bases between. From germline, CDR1 is MNHEY and CDR2 SVGAGI. The CDR3 contains 15 residues. The CDR3 here is CASSYEGLGTNEQFF. Here the CDR3 DNA reads TGTGCCAGCAGTTACGAGGGACTGGGGACCAATGAGCAGTTCTTC.